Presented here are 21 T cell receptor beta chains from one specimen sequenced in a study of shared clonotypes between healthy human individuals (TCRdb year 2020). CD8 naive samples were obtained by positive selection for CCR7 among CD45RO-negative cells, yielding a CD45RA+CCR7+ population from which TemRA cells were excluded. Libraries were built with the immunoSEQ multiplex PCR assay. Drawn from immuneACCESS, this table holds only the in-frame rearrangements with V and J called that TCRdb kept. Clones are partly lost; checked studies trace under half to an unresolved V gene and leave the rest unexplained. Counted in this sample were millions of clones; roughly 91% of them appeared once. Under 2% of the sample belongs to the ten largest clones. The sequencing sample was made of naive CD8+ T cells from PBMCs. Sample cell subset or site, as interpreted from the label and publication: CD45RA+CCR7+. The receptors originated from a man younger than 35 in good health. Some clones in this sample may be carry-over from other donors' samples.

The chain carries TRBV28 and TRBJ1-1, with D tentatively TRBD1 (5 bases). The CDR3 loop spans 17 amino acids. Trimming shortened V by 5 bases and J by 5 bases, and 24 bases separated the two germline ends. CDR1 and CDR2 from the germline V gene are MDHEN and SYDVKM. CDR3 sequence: CASSHKTRHSSGTEAFF. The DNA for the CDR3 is TGTGCCAGCAGTCATAAGACTCGGCACAGCTCAGGGACTGAAGCTTTCTTT.

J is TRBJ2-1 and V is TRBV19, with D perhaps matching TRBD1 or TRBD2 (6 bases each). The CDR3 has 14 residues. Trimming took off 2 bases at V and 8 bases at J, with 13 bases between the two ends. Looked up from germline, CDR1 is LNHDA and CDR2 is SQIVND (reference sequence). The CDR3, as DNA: TGTGCCAGTAGTATATGGGGGGCTATGGATGAGCAGTTCTTC. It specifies CASSIWGAMDEQFF.

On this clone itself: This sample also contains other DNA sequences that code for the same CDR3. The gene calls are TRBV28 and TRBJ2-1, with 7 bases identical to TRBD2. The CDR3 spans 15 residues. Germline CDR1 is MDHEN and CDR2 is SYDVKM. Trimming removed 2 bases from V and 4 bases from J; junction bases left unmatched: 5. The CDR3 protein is CASSLLASGYNEQFF. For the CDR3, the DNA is TGTGCCAGCAGTTTACTGGCTAGCGGTTACAATGAGCAGTTCTTC.

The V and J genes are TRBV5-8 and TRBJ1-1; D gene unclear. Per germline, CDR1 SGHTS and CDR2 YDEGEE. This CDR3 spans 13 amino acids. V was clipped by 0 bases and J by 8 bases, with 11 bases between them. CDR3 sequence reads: CASSLAPRVEAFF. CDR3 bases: TGTGCCAGCAGCTTGGCCCCCCGGGTGGAAGCTTTCTTT.

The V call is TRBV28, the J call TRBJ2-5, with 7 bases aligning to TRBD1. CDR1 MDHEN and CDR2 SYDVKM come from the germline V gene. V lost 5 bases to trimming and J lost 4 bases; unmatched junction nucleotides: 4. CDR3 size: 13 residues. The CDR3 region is CASSPGGPETQYF. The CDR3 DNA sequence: TGTGCCAGCAGTCCAGGGGGACCAGAGACCCAGTACTTC.

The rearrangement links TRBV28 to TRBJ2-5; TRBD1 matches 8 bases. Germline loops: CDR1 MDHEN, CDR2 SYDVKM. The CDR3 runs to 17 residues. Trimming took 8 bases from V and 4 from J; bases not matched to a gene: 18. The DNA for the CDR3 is TGTGCCAGCGCACAAGAACCATCAGGGGGCTTTGGAGAGACCCAGTACTTC. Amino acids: CASAQEPSGGFGETQYF.

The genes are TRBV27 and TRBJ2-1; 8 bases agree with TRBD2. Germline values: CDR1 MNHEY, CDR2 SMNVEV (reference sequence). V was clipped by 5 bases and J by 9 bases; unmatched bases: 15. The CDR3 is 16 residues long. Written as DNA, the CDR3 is TGTGCCAGCAGTGCCACCTCCGGGACTAGATCGGGTGAGCAGTTCTTC. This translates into CASSATSGTRSGEQFF.

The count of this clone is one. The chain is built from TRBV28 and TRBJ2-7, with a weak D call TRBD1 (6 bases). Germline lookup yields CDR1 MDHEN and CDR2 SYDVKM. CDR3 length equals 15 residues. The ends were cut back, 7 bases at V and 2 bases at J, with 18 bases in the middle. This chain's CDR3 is CASNPQGKLPYEQYF. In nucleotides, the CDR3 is TGTGCCAGCAACCCACAGGGCAAATTACCCTACGAGCAGTACTTC. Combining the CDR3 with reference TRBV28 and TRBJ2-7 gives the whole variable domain DVKVTQSSRYLVKRTGEKVFLECVQDMDHENMFWYRQDPGLGLRLIYFSYDVKMKEKGDIPEGYSVSREKKERFSLILESASTNQTSMYLCASNPQGKLPYEQYFGPGTRLTVT.

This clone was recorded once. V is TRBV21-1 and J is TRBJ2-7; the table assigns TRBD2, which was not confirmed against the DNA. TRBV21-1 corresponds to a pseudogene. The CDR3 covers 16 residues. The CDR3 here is CASSKRTGLQSYEQYF. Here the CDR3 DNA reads TGTGCCAGCAGCAAACGCACGGGACTACAATCCTACGAGCAGTACTTC.

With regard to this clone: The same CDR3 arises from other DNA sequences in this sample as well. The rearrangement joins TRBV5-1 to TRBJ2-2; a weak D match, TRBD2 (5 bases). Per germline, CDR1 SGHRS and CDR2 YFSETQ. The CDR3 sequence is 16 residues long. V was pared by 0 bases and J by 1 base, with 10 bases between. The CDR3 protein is CASSLGLAGNTGELFF. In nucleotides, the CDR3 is TGCGCCAGCAGCTTGGGGCTAGCCGGGAACACCGGGGAGCTGTTTTTT.

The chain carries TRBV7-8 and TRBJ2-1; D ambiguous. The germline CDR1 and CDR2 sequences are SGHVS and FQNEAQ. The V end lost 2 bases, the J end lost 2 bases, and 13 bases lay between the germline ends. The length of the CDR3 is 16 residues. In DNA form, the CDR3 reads TGTGCCAGCAGCTTAAAGGCGAACGGCCCCTACAATGAGCAGTTCTTC. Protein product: CASSLKANGPYNEQFF.

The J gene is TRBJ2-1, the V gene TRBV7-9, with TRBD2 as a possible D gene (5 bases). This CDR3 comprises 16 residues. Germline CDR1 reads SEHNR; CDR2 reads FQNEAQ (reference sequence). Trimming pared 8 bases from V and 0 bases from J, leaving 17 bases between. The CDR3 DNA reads TGTGCCAGCGCGCGTTCGGGAAAAGGCTCCTACAATGAGCAGTTCTTC. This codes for CASARSGKGSYNEQFF.

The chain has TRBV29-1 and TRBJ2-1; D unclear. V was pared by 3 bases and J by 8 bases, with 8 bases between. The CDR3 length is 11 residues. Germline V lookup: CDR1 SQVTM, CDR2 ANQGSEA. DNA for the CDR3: TGCAGCGTTGAGTTCCGAGATGAGCAGTTCTTC. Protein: CSVEFRDEQFF.

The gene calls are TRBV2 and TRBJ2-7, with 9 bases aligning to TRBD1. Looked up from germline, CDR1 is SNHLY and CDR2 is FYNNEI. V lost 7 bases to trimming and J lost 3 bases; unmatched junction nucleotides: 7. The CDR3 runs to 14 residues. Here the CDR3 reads CASKTGGMGYEQYF. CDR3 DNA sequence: TGTGCCAGCAAGACAGGGGGAATGGGCTACGAGCAGTACTTC.

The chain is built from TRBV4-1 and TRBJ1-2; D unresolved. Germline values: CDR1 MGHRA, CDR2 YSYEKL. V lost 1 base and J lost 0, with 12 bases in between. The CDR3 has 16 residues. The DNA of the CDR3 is TGCGCCAGCAGCCAAGTTAGGAGGGAGGCTAACTATGGCTACACCTTC. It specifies CASSQVRREANYGYTF.

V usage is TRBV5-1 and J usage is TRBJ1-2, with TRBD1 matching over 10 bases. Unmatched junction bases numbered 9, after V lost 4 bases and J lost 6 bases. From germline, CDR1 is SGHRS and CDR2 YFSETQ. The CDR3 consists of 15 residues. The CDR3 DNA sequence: TGCGCCAGCAGCGTCACCCGACAGGGGGCCGATGGCTACACCTTC. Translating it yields CASSVTRQGADGYTF.

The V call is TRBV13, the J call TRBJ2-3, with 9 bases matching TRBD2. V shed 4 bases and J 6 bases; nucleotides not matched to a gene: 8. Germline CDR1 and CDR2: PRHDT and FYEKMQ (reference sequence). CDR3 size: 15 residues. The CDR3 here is CASSSRESGGDTQYF. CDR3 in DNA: TGTGCCAGCAGCTCGCGGGAAAGCGGGGGGGATACGCAGTATTTT.

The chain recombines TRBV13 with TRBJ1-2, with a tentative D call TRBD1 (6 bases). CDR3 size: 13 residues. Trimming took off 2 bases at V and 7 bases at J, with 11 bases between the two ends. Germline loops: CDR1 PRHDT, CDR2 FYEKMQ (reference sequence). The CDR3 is CASSLRGGIGYTF. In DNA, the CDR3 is TGTGCCAGCAGCTTAAGGGGGGGCATTGGCTACACCTTC.

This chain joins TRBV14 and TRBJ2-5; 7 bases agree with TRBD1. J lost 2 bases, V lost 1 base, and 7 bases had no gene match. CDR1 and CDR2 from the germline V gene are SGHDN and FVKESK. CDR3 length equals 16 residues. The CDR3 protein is CASSQVAGGQQETQYF. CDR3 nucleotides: TGTGCCAGCAGCCAAGTGGCAGGGGGACAGCAAGAGACCCAGTACTTC. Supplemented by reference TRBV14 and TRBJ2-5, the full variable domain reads EAGVTQFPSHSVIEKGQTVTLRCDPISGHDNLYWYRRVMGKEIKFLLHFVKESKQDESGMPNNRFLAERTGGTYSTLKVQPAELEDSGVYFCASSQVAGGQQETQYFGPGTRLLVL.

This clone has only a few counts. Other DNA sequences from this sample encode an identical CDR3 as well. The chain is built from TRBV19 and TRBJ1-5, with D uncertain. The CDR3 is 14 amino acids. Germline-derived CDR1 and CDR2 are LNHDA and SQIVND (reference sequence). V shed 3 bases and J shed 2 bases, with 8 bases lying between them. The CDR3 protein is CASSMLQGNQPQHF. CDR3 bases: TGTGCCAGTAGTATGCTGCAGGGCAATCAGCCCCAGCATTTT. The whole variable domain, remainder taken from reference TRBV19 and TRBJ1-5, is DGGITQSPKYLFRKEGQNVTLSCEQNLNHDAMYWYRQDPGQGLRLIYYSQIVNDFQKGDIAEGYSVSREKKESFPLTVTSAQKNPTAFYLCASSMLQGNQPQHFGDGTRLSIL.

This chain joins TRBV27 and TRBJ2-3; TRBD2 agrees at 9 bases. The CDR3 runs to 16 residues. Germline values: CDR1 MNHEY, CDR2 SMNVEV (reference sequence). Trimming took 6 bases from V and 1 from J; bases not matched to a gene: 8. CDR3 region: CASSHLRTSGTDTQYF. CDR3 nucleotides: TGTGCCAGCAGCCATCTACGGACTAGCGGCACAGATACGCAGTATTTT.